This T cell receptor beta chain stems from a study of blood T cells in healthy people across ages. Study-wide background: Template switching recovered approximately one barcoded beta molecule for every two T cells. Broader study findings: A conclusive naive versus antigen-experienced comparison was prevented by the unsorted PBMCs.

In its sample, this clonotype was seen a few times. The antigen is unknown. Then a second PCR, running roughly 7 to 11 cycles, was carried out with a sample-barcoded 5' primer and a J-beta primer mix. One entry per CDR3 protein, called by TCRdb with MiXCR from the 5' RACE reads. The sample has more than 800,000 distinct CDR3 sequences; 29% are singletons. Trimming cost V 3 bases and J 0 bases, with 14 bases left between them. The CDR3 is 15 residues long. Germline V CDR1 and CDR2: DFQATT, SNEGSKA (reference sequence). Sample donors were healthy Caucasian individuals that came from Russia, aged roughly 6 to 100. The sample, around 10 milliliters of peripheral blood, was drawn from each donor.

The chain recombines TRBV20-1 with TRBJ1-2; D is possibly TRBD1 (5 bases). Sequenced input: blood. The sequence came from a woman aged 80 or over in good health. CDR3 sequence: CSASAEGPANYGYTF. The DNA for the CDR3 is TGCAGTGCTAGTGCTGAGGGGCCTGCTAACTATGGCTACACCTTC.